Shown below are 20 T cell receptor beta chains from a single sample sequenced in a study of shared clonotypes between healthy human individuals (dated by TCRdb to the early 2020s). Libraries were built with the immunoSEQ multiplex PCR assay. TCRdb took over this immuneACCESS table, retaining in-frame rearrangements with V and J assigned. Such tables are incomplete; in checked studies, under half of the missing clones stem from an unresolved V gene, and the remainder is unexplained. For this sample the table gives about 2.4 million clones, of which approximately 93% were detected only once. Of the sample, around 0.4% falls within the top ten clones. The material sequenced was naive CD4+ T cells from PBMCs. In light of the paper, this sample's cell subset or site label describes: CD45RA+ positively selected. These receptors all stem from a man aged 18 to 29 in good health. Some clones in this sample may be carry-over from other donors' samples.

The rearrangement links TRBV7-3 to TRBJ2-7; TRBD1 might be the D (5 bases). Germline V gene lookup returns CDR1 SGHTA and CDR2 FQGTGA. The CDR3 consists of 14 residues. V shed 1 base and J shed 6 bases, with 13 bases lying between them. The CDR3 nucleotides read TGTGCCAGCAGCTTAAATGCAGGGCTCGGCGAGCAGTACTTC. Translation gives CASSLNAGLGEQYF.

This clone was observed a single time. V gene TRBV5-1 combines with J gene TRBJ2-1; the D is unclear. This CDR3 is built from 14 residues. Trimming stripped 0 bases from V and 4 bases from J, with 8 bases between. Germline values: CDR1 SGHRS, CDR2 YFSETQ. The CDR3: CASSLVREYNEQFF. The CDR3 DNA sequence: TGCGCCAGCAGCTTGGTTCGAGAATACAATGAGCAGTTCTTC.

This clone was observed a single time. The chain carries TRBV21-1 and TRBJ2-7; the tabulated D call, TRBD1, remains unverified against the DNA. TRBV21-1 is a listed pseudogene. The CDR3 is 17 residues long. The CDR3 DNA sequence: TGTGCCAGCAGGGAAAGGGGGCCTAGCTCTTTATTCCACGAGCAGTACTTC. The encoded protein is CASRERGPSSLFHEQYF.

CDR3 sequence reads: CASAGEQGAGYTF. Here the CDR3 DNA reads TGTGCCAGCGCGGGGGAACAGGGGGCCGGCTACACCTTC. The rearrangement uses TRBV2 and TRBJ1-2; the match to TRBD1 covers 9 bases. The CDR3 loop spans 13 amino acids. Germline V gives CDR1 SNHLY, CDR2 FYNNEI. Losses at the gene ends were 8 bases for V and 8 bases for J; bases not matched to a gene: 9.

As to this clone: This same CDR3 is encoded by further DNA sequences in the sample. This rearrangement joins TRBV27 to TRBJ1-2, with D possibly TRBD1 on 5 matching bases. CDR1 is MNHEY, CDR2 SMNVEV, per germline (reference sequence). This CDR3 contains 13 residues. Between the trimmed V and J ends, which lost 3 bases and 5 bases, there was a span of 10 bases. The CDR3 coding sequence is TGTGCCAGCAGTTTTAGGGGAGGGTATGGCTACACCTTC. Translation gives CASSFRGGYGYTF.

The rearrangement joins TRBV7-2 to TRBJ2-7; the D gene is possibly TRBD1 (5 bases). With 1 base removed from V and 3 bases from J, the gap between germline ends came to 10 bases. The germline V gene encodes CDR1 SGHTA and CDR2 FQGNSA. The CDR3 covers 14 residues. The CDR3 loop reads CASSLVARVYEQYF. The CDR3 nucleotides read TGTGCCAGCAGCTTAGTGGCCAGGGTCTACGAGCAGTACTTC.

V gene TRBV28 combines with J gene TRBJ1-2; D gene uncertain. This CDR3 region has 13 residues. V shed 2 bases and J shed 6 bases, with 10 bases lying between them. The germline V gene encodes CDR1 MDHEN and CDR2 SYDVKM. CDR3 in DNA: TGTGCCAGCAGTTTACCGACAAAGGATGGCTACACCTTC. Protein: CASSLPTKDGYTF.

The CDR3 nucleotides read TGTGCCAGCAGCGAGTTCCTGGGGGAAGCTTTCTTT. It translates to CASSEFLGEAFF. The chain is built from TRBV9 and TRBJ1-1; D remains unclear. V lost 3 bases and J 8 bases, leaving 11 bases between the germline ends. Germline CDR1 reads SGDLS; CDR2 reads YYNGEE. There are 12 residues in the CDR3.

This clone was seen once. The chain combines TRBV18 with TRBJ2-7; D could derive from TRBD1 or TRBD2 (6 bases each). CDR3 length equals 16 residues. Per germline, CDR1 KGHSH and CDR2 LQKENI. Trimming removed 4 bases at V and 4 bases at J, with 20 bases between. As DNA, the CDR3 is TGTGCCAGCTCACTCACCCCCGGTGGAGGGGGATACGAGCAGTACTTC. Encoded protein: CASSLTPGGGGYEQYF.

Only a few counts were recorded for this clone. This chain uses TRBV4-1 with TRBJ1-4; D is perhaps TRBD1 (5 bases). This CDR3 has 15 residues. The V gene lost 2 bases and the J gene lost 5 bases, with 12 bases spanning the gap. Germline V CDR1 and CDR2: MGHRA, YSYEKL. The CDR3 DNA reads TGCGCCAGCAGCCAATCCGGGACCTGGAATGAAAAACTGTTTTTT. It yields the protein CASSQSGTWNEKLFF.

The chain joins TRBV6-5 to TRBJ2-7; D remains ambiguous. Trimming took off 8 bases at V and 2 bases at J, with 19 bases between the two ends. The CDR3 sequence is 15 residues long. CDR1 is MNHEY, CDR2 SVGAGI, per germline. CDR3 protein: CASGIDVYPTYEQYF. The CDR3 DNA sequence: TGTGCCAGCGGCATCGACGTTTACCCGACCTACGAGCAGTACTTC.

The chain has TRBV5-1 and TRBJ2-3, with D possibly being TRBD1 (6 bases). Deletions cut 0 bases from V and 7 bases from J, with 18 bases between. The CDR3 runs to 16 residues. Germline values: CDR1 SGHRS, CDR2 YFSETQ. This chain's CDR3 is CASSLEGTLKRNTQYF. The DNA of the CDR3 is TGCGCCAGCAGCTTGGAAGGGACATTAAAACGCAATACGCAGTATTTT.

This clone has more than one count but fewer than ten. The gene calls are TRBV30 and TRBJ1-4; D perhaps matches TRBD1 (5 bases). Germline CDR1 reads GTSNPN; CDR2 reads SVGIG (reference sequence). The CDR3 is made up of 14 amino acids. V was pared by 0 bases and J by 5 bases, with 10 bases between. The CDR3 bases are TGTGCCTGGAGTGTATCGGGGGGGAATGAAAAACTGTTTTTT. Its protein product is CAWSVSGGNEKLFF.

The table lists this clone with a count of one. The CDR3 bases are TGTGCCAGCACCCCCTCGGGGGGGCTCAACGTCCTGACTTTC. The encoded protein is CASTPSGGLNVLTF. The chain links TRBV28 to TRBJ2-6; 8 nucleotides agree with TRBD2. Germline assignment: CDR1 MDHEN and CDR2 SYDVKM. This CDR3 spans 14 amino acids. Losses at the gene ends were 7 bases for V and 9 bases for J; bases not matched to a gene: 8.

The J gene is TRBJ2-1, the V gene TRBV7-3; either TRBD1 or TRBD2 may supply D (5 bases each). V shed 1 base and J shed 6 bases, with 16 bases lying between them. This CDR3 region has 16 residues. Per germline, CDR1 SGHTA and CDR2 FQGTGA. CDR3 loop: CASSLIGAEGPNEQFF. The CDR3 bases are TGTGCCAGCAGCTTAATTGGGGCCGAGGGGCCCAATGAGCAGTTCTTC.

The chain carries TRBV6-6 and TRBJ2-7; maybe TRBD1 (5 bases). The germline CDR1 and CDR2 sequences are MNHNY and SVGAGI (reference sequence). The V gene lost 11 bases and the J gene lost 2 bases, with 16 bases spanning the gap. The CDR3 has 13 residues. The CDR3 sequence is CAVLDRTTYEQYF. The CDR3 DNA reads as TGTGCCGTGCTCGACCGGACAACCTACGAGCAGTACTTC.

Of note for this clone: Other DNA sequences of this sample code for an identical CDR3. The chain carries TRBV18 and TRBJ1-1; D is ambiguous. With 3 bases removed from V and 2 bases from J, the gap between germline ends came to 7 bases. The germline V gene encodes CDR1 KGHSH and CDR2 LQKENI. This CDR3 comprises 13 residues. The CDR3 DNA follows: TGTGCCAGCTCACCGGGAGGAAACACTGAAGCTTTCTTT. Protein: CASSPGGNTEAFF.

CDR3 loop: CASEGGNQPQHF. In DNA form, the CDR3 reads TGTGCCAGTGAGGGGGGAAATCAGCCCCAGCATTTT. V usage is TRBV19 and J usage is TRBJ1-5; D possibly corresponds to TRBD1 (6 bases). Trimming cost V 8 bases and J 4 bases, with 9 bases left between them. Germline V CDR1 and CDR2: LNHDA, SQIVND (reference sequence). The CDR3 spans 12 residues.

The chain joins TRBV19 to TRBJ2-3, with TRBD1 identical over 10 bases. The CDR3 is 13 residues long. Germline assignment: CDR1 LNHDA and CDR2 SQIVND (reference sequence). Germline trimming cut 6 bases from V and 4 bases from J; bases unmatched to any gene: 1. CDR3 protein: CASSGQGADTQYF. In DNA form, the CDR3 reads TGTGCCAGTAGCGGACAGGGGGCAGATACGCAGTATTTT.

About this clone itself: A much larger clone sits a single nucleotide away, making a read error possible. The V and J genes are TRBV7-9 and TRBJ1-2; no clear D gene. From germline, CDR1 is SEHNR and CDR2 FQNEAQ (reference sequence). This CDR3 has 14 amino acids. CDR3 loop: CANSLNRANYGYTF. Here the CDR3 DNA reads TGTGCCAACAGCTTAAACAGAGCTAACTATGGCTACACCTTC. Variable domain in full (rest from reference TRBV7-9 and TRBJ1-2): DTGVSQNPRHKITKRGQNVTFRCDPISEHNRLYWYRQTLGQGPEFLTYFQNEAQLEKSRLLSDRFSAERPKGSFSTLEIQRTEQGDSAMYLCANSLNRANYGYTFGSGTRLTVV.